This T cell receptor (beta chain) was sequenced during a study of molecular identifiers for immune sequencing clone quantification. Turning to the study itself: Replicate experiments divided RNA from roughly 20,000 or 100,000 naive CD8 cells into five parts and sequenced four. Study observations and caveats: Clones above 20 RNA copies held over 99% of effector molecules, under 1% in naive cells.

Each CDR3 protein is one row after TCRdb ran MiXCR on the PCR reads. The sample carries a few thousand distinct CDR3 sequences, roughly 18% recorded once. The CDR3 spans 15 residues. The germline gives CDR1 ENHRY, CDR2 SYGVKD. The ends were cut back, 8 bases at V and 0 bases at J, with 14 bases in the middle. To note about this clonotype: Antigen unknown.

Specimen: naive CD8+ T cells from blood, with Jurkat cell RNA spiked in. Subset defined: FACS-sorted CD8+CD4-CCR7+CD45RA+ naive T cells. The TCR comes from a human donor in good health. Some libraries in this study had Jurkat cell RNA spiked in. V usage is TRBV10-3 and J usage is TRBJ2-1; the D is unclear. The CDR3 coding sequence is TGTGCCATCGGAAAAGCGAGCGACTCCTACAATGAGCAGTTCTTC. It is translated as CAIGKASDSYNEQFF.